Listed here are 7 T cell receptor beta chains from one sample, sequenced in a study of blood T cell repertoires in COVID-19. Profiling relied on immunoSEQ multiplex PCR, and the TCRdb table lists in-frame clones only, not all of them. The sample lists about 130,000 clones, more than 90% occurring once. Input material: peripheral blood. Receptor source: a man between 50 and 59 years old with active COVID-19.

The chain is built from TRBV3-1 (or the pseudogene TRBV3-2) and TRBJ1-2; 7 bases agree with TRBD1. Germline CDR1 and CDR2: LGHDT and YNNKEL (reference sequence). CDR3 length: 13 residues. After removal of 4 bases from V and 4 bases from J, the junction contained 3 bases not matched to a gene. The DNA of the CDR3 is TGTGCCAGCAGCCCGACAGGGATCTATGGCTACACCTTC. Encoded protein: CASSPTGIYGYTF.

The chain carries TRBV6-5 and TRBJ2-5; 7 nucleotides match TRBD1. Germline CDR1 is MNHEY and CDR2 is SVGAGI. V lost 6 bases to trimming and J lost 3 bases; unmatched junction nucleotides: 4. The length of the CDR3 is 13 residues. Here the CDR3 DNA reads TGTGCCAGCAGGGGGACAGCTAAAGAGACCCAGTACTTC. Translation gives CASRGTAKETQYF.

The chain is built from TRBV27 and TRBJ1-1; a weak D match, TRBD1 (5 bases). The CDR3 has 15 amino acids. Looked up from germline, CDR1 is MNHEY and CDR2 is SMNVEV (reference sequence). V was cut by 3 bases and J by 5 bases, with 16 bases left in between. Written as DNA, the CDR3 is TGTGCCAGCAGTTTTGGGAGGGGCAGGCAGACTGAAGCTTTCTTT. It codes for CASSFGRGRQTEAFF.

The rearrangement links TRBV18 to TRBJ1-2; 10 bases align to TRBD1. Germline CDR1 and CDR2: KGHSH and LQKENI. V shed 4 bases, J shed 7 bases, and the junction held 6 bases outside the gene matches. The CDR3 consists of 14 residues. The CDR3 here is CASSLGQGERGYTF. CDR3 bases: TGTGCCAGCTCACTTGGACAGGGGGAACGTGGCTACACCTTC.

The chain employs TRBV5-1 and TRBJ2-2, with 8 bases that match TRBD2. V was clipped by 1 base and J by 9 bases; unmatched bases: 8. Germline CDR1 and CDR2: SGHRS and YFSETQ. The CDR3 length is 15 residues. The CDR3 region has the DNA TGCGCCAGCAGCTTGCAAACTAGCGGACTTAGGGAGCTGTTTTTT. This codes for CASSLQTSGLRELFF.

This chain connects TRBV30 to TRBJ2-5; D might be TRBD2 (6 bases). The CDR3 loop spans 14 amino acids. Trimming took off 4 bases at V and 1 base at J, with 13 bases between the two ends. Germline assignment: CDR1 GTSNPN and CDR2 SVGIG (reference sequence). The CDR3 here is CAWTLGGTQETQYF. CDR3 DNA sequence: TGTGCCTGGACCTTGGGGGGAACCCAAGAGACCCAGTACTTC.

V usage is TRBV5-4 and J usage is TRBJ1-3; D remains ambiguous. V was clipped by 2 bases and J by 0 bases, with 12 bases between them. Looked up from germline, CDR1 is SGHNT and CDR2 is YYREEE (reference sequence). The CDR3 length is 16 residues. The CDR3 region has the DNA TGTGCCAGCAGCTTTTCGGGGATTTACTCTGGAAACACCATATATTTT. Amino acid sequence: CASSFSGIYSGNTIYF.